This T cell receptor beta chain was captured in a study of shared clonotypes between healthy human individuals. Study-wide context: The study used three CD4 naive, three CD4 memory, two CD8 naive and one CD8 memory plate per donor.

On this clone: At the DNA level, this CDR3 is encoded by other sequences in the same sample as well.

CD45RO-negative, CCR7-positively selected cells formed the naive CD8 fraction, excluding terminally differentiated effector memory CD45RA+ cells. Repertoires were generated with immunoSEQ multiplex PCR, while TCRdb's copy carries only in-frame clones and drops some. The sample has approximately 2,000,000 clones; approximately 92% are singletons. Sequencing was done on a sample of naive CD8+ T cells from PBMCs. The TCR was taken from a man younger than 35 in good health. Some clones in this sample may be carry-over from other donors' samples.

CDR3 sequence reads: CASSLRTGKNIQYF. Written as DNA, the CDR3 is TGTGCCAGCAGTCTCAGGACAGGGAAAAACATTCAGTACTTC. The gene calls are TRBV27 and TRBJ2-4; 8 bases fit TRBD1. The germline V gene has CDR1 MNHEY and CDR2 SMNVEV (reference sequence). With 5 bases clipped from V and 4 bases from J, the junction kept 4 bases outside the gene matches. CDR3 length equals 14 residues.